Shown below are 29 T cell receptor beta chains from a single sample sequenced in a study of T cells in Graves' hyperthyroidism and ophthalmopathy. Amplified regions were TCR beta CDR3 sequences from RNA transcripts. Using the HTBI primer set, a first-round RT-PCR was run on the TCR CDR3. TCRdb recomputed calls from the multiplex PCR reads with MiXCR, one row per CDR3 protein. This table has 530,000 or so distinct CDR3 sequences, around 46% appearing once. Specimen: peripheral blood or thyroid tissue (not recorded which). Receptors originate from a woman under 30 with Graves' hyperthyroidism.

This clonotype came up many times. The chain recombines TRBV7-8 with TRBJ2-7; 7 positions match TRBD1. Germline V gene data show CDR1 as SGHVS and CDR2 as FQNEAQ. The CDR3 covers 13 residues. V gave up 6 bases and J gave up 2 bases; unmatched junction bases: 4. CDR3 residues: CASRPGQPYEQYF. Here the CDR3 DNA reads TGTGCCAGCAGGCCGGGACAGCCCTACGAGCAGTACTTC.

The V gene is TRBV19, the J gene TRBJ1-5; a weak D match, TRBD1 (6 bases). The V gene lost 6 bases and the J gene lost 11 bases, with 17 bases spanning the gap. The CDR3 contains 13 residues. Germline V gives CDR1 LNHDA, CDR2 SQIVND (reference sequence). The CDR3 DNA sequence: TGTGCCAGTAGAGGGGGGAACGGGGAGACCCAGCATTTT. It encodes CASRGGNGETQHF.

This clonotype was observed many times. This rearrangement joins TRBV7-8 to TRBJ2-5; 12 bases match TRBD2. The CDR3 extends over 17 amino acids. With V trimmed by 4 bases and J by 5 bases, 11 bases remained unmatched. The germline V gene encodes CDR1 SGHVS and CDR2 FQNEAQ. CDR3 nucleotides: TGTGCCAGCAGCTCCCGGAGACTAGCGGGAGTCTTTGAGACCCAGTACTTC. The encoded protein is CASSSRRLAGVFETQYF. Full variable domain (missing parts from reference TRBV7-8 and TRBJ2-5): GAGVSQSPRYKVAKRGQDVALRCDPISGHVSLFWYQQALGQGPEFLTYFQNEAQLDKSGLPSDRFFAERPEGSVSTLKIQRTQQEDSAVYLCASSSRRLAGVFETQYFGPGTRLLVL.

This clonotype was counted at least ten times. The chain couples TRBV5-1 to TRBJ2-5; TRBD1 or TRBD2 may be the D gene (5 bases each). The CDR3 length is 15 residues. From germline, CDR1 is SGHRS and CDR2 YFSETQ. V was cut by 3 bases and J by 2 bases, with 14 bases left in between. CDR3: CASSWTGTEQETQYF. In DNA, the CDR3 is TGCGCCAGCAGCTGGACCGGGACGGAACAAGAGACCCAGTACTTC.

This clonotype has at least ten counts. The CDR3 DNA sequence: TGCAGTGCTAGGCAACAAGCCCCGGGACTAGCGGGAGGGCCAATCACGCATACGCAGTATTTT. The encoded protein is CSARQQAPGLAGGPITHTQYF. The V and J genes are TRBV20-1 and TRBJ2-3, with 16 positions matching TRBD2. The CDR3 runs 21 residues. Looked up from germline, CDR1 is DFQATT and CDR2 is SNEGSKA (reference sequence). V shed 3 bases, J shed 7 bases, and the junction held 22 bases outside the gene matches.

The chain links TRBV20-1 to TRBJ2-1; tentative D call: TRBD2 (6 bases). The CDR3 consists of 15 residues. The germline gives CDR1 DFQATT, CDR2 SNEGSKA (reference sequence). V lost 0 bases to trimming and J lost 7 bases, with 16 bases between them. The CDR3 region has the DNA TGCAGTGCTAGAGACTCCCGGGACTTGGGGAATGAGCAGTTCTTC. Its translation: CSARDSRDLGNEQFF.

This chain links TRBV24-1 with TRBJ2-7; TRBD2 agrees at 8 bases. This CDR3 spans 17 amino acids. Unmatched junction bases numbered 16, after V lost 3 bases and J lost 7 bases. CDR1 and CDR2 (germline): KGHDR, SFDVKD. The CDR3 DNA follows: TGTGCCACCAGTGATCTCTCAGAGGCGGGAGGATCCGATGAGCAGTACTTC. Residues: CATSDLSEAGGSDEQYF.

This chain joins TRBV12-3 or TRBV12-4 and TRBJ1-5, with a tentative D call TRBD1 (6 bases). The CDR3 totals 14 residues. The germline V and J ends were trimmed by 6 bases and 2 bases, with 11 bases remaining between them. The chain's CDR3 is CASRPDRRNQPQHF. CDR3 DNA: TGTGCCAGCAGACCAGACAGGCGCAATCAGCCCCAGCATTTT.

This clonotype has at least ten counts. The chain joins TRBV12-3 or TRBV12-4 to TRBJ2-5, with TRBD1 matching over 10 bases. The junction had 9 bases not matched to a gene; V was cut back by 6 bases and J by 5 bases. The CDR3 sequence is 15 residues long. CDR3 in amino acids: CASRGTGDDWETQYF. DNA of the CDR3: TGTGCCAGCAGGGGGACAGGGGATGACTGGGAGACCCAGTACTTC.

This clonotype has ten or more counts. V and J are TRBV7-2 and TRBJ1-6, with D possibly TRBD1 on 6 matching bases. Between the trimmed V and J ends, which lost 2 bases and 7 bases, there was a span of 12 bases. The CDR3 sequence is 15 residues long. Germline CDR1 is SGHTA and CDR2 is FQGNSA. In DNA form, the CDR3 reads TGTGCCAGCAGCTTATCGTATAGGGGGAATTCACCCCTCCACTTT. Protein sequence: CASSLSYRGNSPLHF. The whole variable domain, remainder taken from reference TRBV7-2 and TRBJ1-6, is GAGVSQSPSNKVTEKGKDVELRCDPISGHTALYWYRQSLGQGLEFLIYFQGNSAPDKSGLPSDRFSAERTGGSVSTLTIQRTQQEDSAVYLCASSLSYRGNSPLHFGNGTRLTVT.

The chain joins TRBV9 to TRBJ2-7; 8 nucleotides line up with TRBD2. V was pared by 6 bases and J by 5 bases, with 7 bases of the junction left unmatched. The length of the CDR3 is 13 residues. In germline, CDR1 is SGDLS, CDR2 YYNGEE. CDR3 protein: CASTRGGTNEQYF. In nucleotides, the CDR3 is TGTGCCAGCACCCGGGGGGGGACTAACGAGCAGTACTTC.

V usage is TRBV2 and J usage is TRBJ1-1; no clear D. The germline V gene has CDR1 SNHLY and CDR2 FYNNEI. The CDR3 length is 13 residues. V was shortened by 6 bases and J by 1 base, with 9 bases between the two germline ends. For the CDR3, the DNA is TGTGCCAGCAGGGACCGTGGGAACACTGAAGCTTTCTTT. As protein: CASRDRGNTEAFF.

V and J are TRBV7-6 and TRBJ2-2; D remains ambiguous. This CDR3 contains 13 residues. Germline V gene sequence: CDR1 SGHVS, CDR2 FNYEAQ. V shed 7 bases and J shed 0 bases, with 6 bases lying between them. Here the CDR3 DNA reads TGTGCCAGCATCCAAGCGAACACCGGGGAGCTGTTTTTT. Its protein product is CASIQANTGELFF.

In its sample, this clonotype was seen many times. The chain has TRBV4-2 and TRBJ1-5; the D is unclear. Per the germline V gene, CDR1 is LGHNA and CDR2 is YNFKEQ. V was pared by 0 bases and J by 3 bases, with 12 bases between. The CDR3 extends over 16 amino acids. In DNA form, the CDR3 reads TGTGCCAGCAGCCAAGATCAAGGGTACGCCAATCAGCCCCAGCATTTT. This sequence encodes CASSQDQGYANQPQHF.

This clonotype was counted ten times or more. The chain combines TRBV19 with TRBJ1-5; no clear D. CDR1 LNHDA and CDR2 SQIVND come from the germline V gene (reference sequence). Trimming removed 7 bases from V and 2 bases from J, with 12 bases in between. The CDR3 spans 14 residues. DNA of the CDR3: TGTGCCAGTACCCTGGCCCATGGCAATCAGCCCCAGCATTTT. Translated, it gives CASTLAHGNQPQHF.

There are a few counts of this clonotype. The V and J genes are TRBV20-1 and TRBJ2-7; D not certain. Looked up from germline, CDR1 is DFQATT and CDR2 is SNEGSKA (reference sequence). CDR3 length equals 12 residues. Trimming took 4 bases from V and 0 from J, leaving 7 bases between them. CDR3: CSAKLTSYEQYF. The CDR3 nucleotides are TGCAGTGCTAAGCTCACCTCCTACGAGCAGTACTTC.

This clonotype showed up just a few times. V and J are TRBV4-1 and TRBJ2-2, with D possibly TRBD2 on 6 matching bases. This CDR3 has 15 amino acids. Germline CDR1 and CDR2: MGHRA and YSYEKL. V lost 3 bases and J 1 base, leaving 9 bases between the germline ends. This CDR3 reads CASSHVGRNTGELFF. CDR3 nucleotide sequence: TGCGCCAGCAGCCACGTCGGGAGGAACACCGGGGAGCTGTTTTTT.

Worth noting for this clonotype: Possible read error: a much larger clone is one base away. The chain employs TRBV6-4 and TRBJ2-2; 10 bases agree with TRBD1. The junction had 7 bases not matched to a gene; V was cut back by 6 bases and J by 6 bases. CDR1 and CDR2 (germline): MRHNA, SNTAGT. CDR3 length: 15 amino acids. The CDR3 loop is CASSQTGGIAGELFF. In DNA form, the CDR3 reads TGTGCCAGCAGCCAGACAGGGGGCATCGCCGGGGAGCTGTTTTTT.

This clonotype has only one observation. The chain is built from TRBV24-1 and TRBJ2-7, with 7 bases that match TRBD2. The CDR3 contains 15 residues. Germline CDR1 KGHDR, CDR2 SFDVKD. J was trimmed by 6 bases and V by 7 bases; bases with no gene match: 14. In nucleotides, the CDR3 is TGTGCCACCAGCTCCTACCCTAGCGGCGCAGGCGAGCAGTACTTC. This translates into CATSSYPSGAGEQYF.

The chain combines TRBV2 with TRBJ2-7, with TRBD2 matching 15 bases. The last part of the DNA fits TRBJ2-1 better; the J call may be wrong. The CDR3 contains 15 residues. Germline V lookup: CDR1 SNHLY, CDR2 FYNNEI. The CDR3 bases are TGTGCCAGCAGGTCCGGGACTAGCGGGAGGCATGAGCAGTTCTTC. This codes for CASRSGTSGRHEQFF.

This clonotype occurred many times. The rearrangement links TRBV12-3 or TRBV12-4 to TRBJ2-5; D gene unclear. The CDR3 runs to 12 residues. Trimming left V 5 bases short and J 4 bases short, with 8 bases between. CDR3 sequence: CASSVGVETQYF. CDR3 coding DNA: TGTGCCAGCAGTGTAGGTGTAGAGACCCAGTACTTC.

This clonotype was detected many times. The chain employs TRBV19 and TRBJ1-4; D not certain. The germline gives CDR1 LNHDA, CDR2 SQIVND (reference sequence). The V and J ends lost 4 bases and 13 bases respectively, with 13 bases between them. CDR3 length: 12 amino acids. CDR3 sequence (DNA): TGTGCCAGTAGTAAGGAGACCCGAGGACTGTTTTTT. This codes for CASSKETRGLFF.

The sample holds many counts of this clonotype. This chain joins TRBV10-2 and TRBJ1-4; the D is unclear. V lost 2 bases, J lost 7 bases, and 5 bases lay in between. The V gene's germline CDR1 is WSHSY and CDR2 SAAADI. This CDR3 has 12 amino acids. DNA for the CDR3: TGCGCCAGCAGTGAGGTCTCTGAAAAACTGTTTTTT. This encodes CASSEVSEKLFF.

V gene TRBV20-1 combines with J gene TRBJ1-2; TRBD1 aligns across 7 bases. The CDR3 consists of 11 residues. The junction had 5 bases not matched to a gene; V was cut back by 5 bases and J by 8 bases. CDR1 is DFQATT, CDR2 SNEGSKA, per germline (reference sequence). CDR3 DNA: TGCAGTGCTTTAGACAGGGCCGGCTACACCTTC. Translation gives CSALDRAGYTF.

This chain joins TRBV7-2 and TRBJ2-7; D is perhaps TRBD1 or TRBD2 (5 bases each). The CDR3 loop spans 16 amino acids. Trimming removed 6 bases at V and 3 bases at J, with 21 bases between. Germline V gene lookup returns CDR1 SGHTA and CDR2 FQGNSA. The DNA of the CDR3 is TGTGCCAGCAGTCCACGAGGGGATCTGACTCACTACGAGCAGTACTTC. Amino acids: CASSPRGDLTHYEQYF. Full variable domain (rest looked up from reference TRBV7-2 and TRBJ2-7): GAGVSQSPSNKVTEKGKDVELRCDPISGHTALYWYRQSLGQGLEFLIYFQGNSAPDKSGLPSDRFSAERTGGSVSTLTIQRTQQEDSAVYLCASSPRGDLTHYEQYFGPGTRLTVT.

This clonotype was seen ten or more times. The chain uses TRBV10-2 and TRBJ1-5, with a tentative D call TRBD1 (6 bases). The CDR3 runs 15 residues. The germline gives CDR1 WSHSY, CDR2 SAAADI. V lost 8 bases and J 5 bases, leaving 19 bases between the germline ends. The CDR3 DNA reads as TGCGCCAGCGGATCCGGGACAATGCTGGATCAGCCCCAGCATTTT. It yields the protein CASGSGTMLDQPQHF.

The chain recombines TRBV2 with TRBJ1-6; tentative D call: TRBD1 (6 bases). This CDR3 is built from 15 residues. Germline V gene lookup returns CDR1 SNHLY and CDR2 FYNNEI. CDR3 DNA: TGTGCTAGAAATAACAGGGACCCCTATAATTCACCCCTCCACTTT. It encodes CARNNRDPYNSPLHF. The full variable domain, in which reference TRBV2 and TRBJ1-6 provide the parts outside the CDR3, is EPEVTQTPSHQVTQMGQEVILRCVPISNHLYFYWYRQILGQKVEFLVSFYNNEISEKSEIFDDQFSVERPDGSNFTLKIRSTKLEDSAMYFCARNNRDPYNSPLHFGNGTRLTVT.

V and J are TRBV4-1 and TRBJ1-1, with no clear D. V gave up 7 bases and J gave up 7 bases, with 19 bases separating them. This CDR3 has 14 amino acids. The germline gives CDR1 MGHRA, CDR2 YSYEKL. The CDR3 DNA reads TGCGCCAGCACTGGACCAATGATTTTGGATGAAGCTTTCTTT. It codes for CASTGPMILDEAFF.

The chain has TRBV28 and TRBJ1-3; D is unresolved. V was trimmed by 4 bases and J by 0 bases, leaving 16 bases between them. In germline, CDR1 is MDHEN, CDR2 SYDVKM. The CDR3 is made up of 17 amino acids. CDR3 region: CASSYPAGRPSGNTIYF. CDR3 bases: TGTGCCAGCAGTTACCCGGCCGGACGACCCTCTGGAAACACCATATATTTT.